These 27 T cell receptor beta chains were all obtained from the same sample, sequenced in a study of cytomegalovirus exposure and HLA in healthy donors. A multiplex PCR was run with 60 Vbeta primers and 13 Jbeta primers. Sequenced by immunoSEQ multiplex PCR; TCRdb stores in-frame clones only, minus some. This table lists roughly 53,000 clones. The sequencing sample was made of PBMCs. The receptors here all came from a man between 18 and 35 years old in good health and CMV-seropositive.

The chain joins TRBV28 to TRBJ1-5; D may be TRBD1 (6 bases). This CDR3 comprises 15 residues. V was clipped by 5 bases and J by 0 bases, with 11 bases between them. In germline, CDR1 is MDHEN, CDR2 SYDVKM. The CDR3 bases are TGTGCCAGCAGTGTAACACAGGGTAGCAATCAGCCCCAGCATTTT. It specifies CASSVTQGSNQPQHF. The full variable domain, in which reference TRBV28 and TRBJ1-5 provide the parts outside the CDR3, is DVKVTQSSRYLVKRTGEKVFLECVQDMDHENMFWYRQDPGLGLRLIYFSYDVKMKEKGDIPEGYSVSREKKERFSLILESASTNQTSMYLCASSVTQGSNQPQHFGDGTRLSIL.

The chain has TRBV7-8 and TRBJ2-1; TRBD2 aligns across 8 bases. The CDR3 consists of 15 residues. The ends lost 7 bases at V and 0 bases at J; junction bases unmatched: 5. The germline gives CDR1 SGHVS, CDR2 FQNEAQ. The CDR3 DNA reads as TGTGCCAGCACCTCACTAGCGGCCTCCTACAATGAGCAGTTCTTC. Translated: CASTSLAASYNEQFF.

The V and J genes are TRBV12-1 and TRBJ1-3. TRBV12-1 is a pseudogene locus. The CDR3 spans 17 residues. CDR3 protein: CASSFAQGEGTGNTIYF. The DNA for the CDR3 is TGTGCCAGCAGCTTTGCGCAAGGTGAGGGTACTGGAAACACCATATATTTT.

This chain links TRBV5-1 with TRBJ2-3; D is unclear. This CDR3 comprises 14 residues. V dropped 0 bases and J dropped 4 bases, with 9 bases sitting between them. CDR1 SGHRS and CDR2 YFSETQ come from the germline V gene. The CDR3 sequence is CASSLGENADTQYF. The CDR3, as DNA: TGCGCCAGCAGCTTGGGTGAGAACGCAGATACGCAGTATTTT.

The chain links TRBV30 to TRBJ2-5; TRBD1 might be the D (5 bases). The last part of the DNA fits TRBJ2-7 better; the J call may be wrong. This CDR3 has 10 residues. Per the germline V gene, CDR1 is GTSNPN and CDR2 is SVGIG (reference sequence). The CDR3 bases are TGTGCCTGGGGGGCCCACGAGCAGTACTTC. Protein: CAWGAHEQYF.

CDR3 sequence: CASSFRTSGTYNEQFF. Here the CDR3 DNA reads TGTGCCAGCAGCTTCCGGACTAGCGGGACCTACAATGAGCAGTTCTTC. The chain recombines TRBV7-8 with TRBJ2-1; 12 nucleotides match TRBD2. Germline CDR1 SGHVS, CDR2 FQNEAQ. V was pared by 3 bases and J by 2 bases, with 2 bases of the junction left unmatched. This CDR3 spans 16 amino acids.

The chain recombines TRBV14 with TRBJ2-7; TRBD1 matches at 7 bases. Germline CDR1 and CDR2: SGHDN and FVKESK. V was pared by 0 bases and J by 1 base, with 6 bases of the junction left unmatched. This CDR3 has 16 residues. Written as DNA, the CDR3 is TGTGCCAGCAGCCAAGATCGGGTCAGGGGGTCCTACGAGCAGTACTTC. Its protein product is CASSQDRVRGSYEQYF.

Considering frequency, this clone is medium-sized. J is TRBJ1-1 and V is TRBV6-5; D may be TRBD1 (6 bases). This CDR3 has 13 amino acids. CDR1 and CDR2 (germline): MNHEY, SVGAGI. V was cut by 6 bases and J by 6 bases, with 14 bases left in between. CDR3 residues: CASSRTGWAEAFF. CDR3 coding DNA: TGTGCCAGCAGCCGAACAGGGTGGGCTGAAGCTTTCTTT.

The chain combines TRBV13 with TRBJ1-1, with a tentative D call TRBD1 (6 bases). Trimming pared 3 bases from V and 5 bases from J, leaving 16 bases between. The CDR3 consists of 15 residues. Germline V lookup: CDR1 PRHDT, CDR2 FYEKMQ (reference sequence). CDR3 nucleotide sequence: TGTGCCAGCAGCTTGGGGGGGCCTCCGGGGACTGAAGCTTTCTTT. Its translation is CASSLGGPPGTEAFF.

In the case of this clone: Other DNA sequences in the sample encode the same CDR3. The chain couples TRBV6-1 to TRBJ2-1, with 7 positions matching TRBD2. The CDR3 is made up of 15 amino acids. J gave up 9 bases and V 4 bases, and 12 bases lay outside the gene matches. Germline V CDR1 and CDR2: MNHNS, SASEGT. This CDR3 is CASSGTSRELGEQFF. The DNA for the CDR3 is TGTGCCAGCAGTGGGACTAGTCGGGAGCTGGGTGAGCAGTTCTTC.

V and J are TRBV21-1 and TRBJ2-7; whether TRBD1, the table's D call, matches the DNA was not checked. TRBV21-1 is marked as a pseudogene. The CDR3 extends over 16 amino acids. As DNA, the CDR3 is TGTGCCAGCAGCACTCCGGGACAGGAAACTTCCTACGAGCAGTACTTC. This encodes CASSTPGQETSYEQYF.

The chain has TRBV10-3 and TRBJ2-7, with 8 bases lining up with TRBD2. Trimming took 3 bases from V and 3 from J; bases not matched to a gene: 7. Germline V gene sequence: CDR1 ENHRY, CDR2 SYGVKD. This CDR3 is 15 amino acids long. CDR3 in amino acids: CAISDPSAGDYEQYF. The CDR3 coding sequence is TGTGCCATCAGTGACCCCTCAGCGGGAGACTACGAGCAGTACTTC.

The V and J genes are TRBV7-9 and TRBJ2-7, with TRBD1 matching over 7 bases. Per the germline V gene, CDR1 is SEHNR and CDR2 is FQNEAQ (reference sequence). Trimming removed 1 base from V and 3 bases from J; junction bases left unmatched: 6. The CDR3 totals 15 residues. CDR3 sequence (DNA): TGTGCCAGCAGCTTAGACCAGGGGGTTCTCTACGAGCAGTACTTC. This encodes CASSLDQGVLYEQYF.

The chain is built from TRBV10-3 and TRBJ2-4; D is possibly TRBD2 (5 bases). V was clipped by 6 bases and J by 8 bases, with 14 bases between them. Germline V gives CDR1 ENHRY, CDR2 SYGVKD. This CDR3 contains 13 residues. CDR3 nucleotides: TGTGCCATCAGGCCAAACGGGAACGACATTCAGTACTTC. Its translation: CAIRPNGNDIQYF.

V gene TRBV30 combines with J gene TRBJ2-5; no firm D call. The CDR3 length is 13 residues. Trimming removed 8 bases at V and 7 bases at J, with 20 bases between. CDR1 GTSNPN and CDR2 SVGIG come from the germline V gene (reference sequence). The CDR3 DNA sequence: TGTGCCCACGCTCCTTTGCCCCACGGGACCCAGTACTTC. The encoded protein is CAHAPLPHGTQYF.

The chain uses TRBV29-1 and TRBJ1-3; 7 nucleotides align to TRBD1. This CDR3 comprises 13 residues. The germline CDR1 and CDR2 sequences are SQVTM and ANQGSEA. V shed 7 bases and J 4 bases; nucleotides not matched to a gene: 7. For the CDR3, the DNA is TGCAGCGGGGAGACAGGGATCGGAAACACCATATATTTT. This encodes CSGETGIGNTIYF.

The V gene is TRBV4-2, the J gene TRBJ2-2; TRBD2 agrees at 11 bases. Germline CDR1 reads LGHNA; CDR2 reads YNFKEQ. This CDR3 comprises 16 residues. The J segment lost 4 bases and the V segment lost 6 bases, leaving 7 bases of the junction unmatched. This CDR3 reads CASSRGLAVSTGELFF. The CDR3 DNA reads as TGTGCCAGCAGTCGGGGACTAGCGGTATCCACCGGGGAGCTGTTTTTT.

The chain couples TRBV6-5 to TRBJ2-5, with TRBD2 as a possible D gene (5 bases). The better agreement between TRBJ2-7 and the DNA end casts doubt on the J call. Germline V gene data show CDR1 as MNHEY and CDR2 as SVGAGI. This CDR3 is 15 amino acids long. Written as DNA, the CDR3 is TGTGCCAGCAGTTACTCGATAGGGCCGGGGTACGAGCAGTACTTC. The encoded protein is CASSYSIGPGYEQYF.

This sequence joins TRBV10-3 and TRBJ1-2; D is ambiguous. CDR1 and CDR2 from the germline V gene are ENHRY and SYGVKD. V lost 10 bases to trimming and J lost 4 bases, with 13 bases between them. The CDR3 contains 12 residues. CDR3 residues: CANGPGTYGYTF. CDR3 in DNA: TGTGCCAACGGCCCAGGTACCTATGGCTACACCTTC.

This chain connects TRBV29-1 to TRBJ2-5; D is undetermined. CDR1 SQVTM and CDR2 ANQGSEA come from the germline V gene. CDR3 size: 13 residues. V lost 6 bases and J lost 1, with 12 bases in between. The CDR3 DNA reads TGCAGCGTCGCCCTAGAGTTCCAAGAGACCCAGTACTTC. It encodes CSVALEFQETQYF.

The chain has TRBV30 and TRBJ1-3; TRBD1 might be the D (6 bases). The CDR3 runs to 16 residues. Germline V CDR1 and CDR2: GTSNPN, SVGIG (reference sequence). Trimming took 5 bases from V and 4 from J, leaving 21 bases between them. CDR3 nucleotide sequence: TGTGCCTGGCTAAAGGGGACATTCCGGGGAGGAAACACCATATATTTT. This gives the protein CAWLKGTFRGGNTIYF.

This sequence joins TRBV6-5 and TRBJ2-1; 10 bases match TRBD2. Germline CDR1 MNHEY, CDR2 SVGAGI. This CDR3 comprises 12 residues. After removal of 6 bases from V and 9 bases from J, the junction contained 2 bases not matched to a gene. The CDR3 DNA reads as TGTGCCAGCAGGCGACTAGCGGGTGAGCAGTTCTTC. Translation gives CASRRLAGEQFF.

V gene TRBV25-1 combines with J gene TRBJ1-5; the match to TRBD1 covers 7 bases. Trimming took 6 bases from V and 2 from J; bases not matched to a gene: 7. The CDR3 length is 15 residues. Germline V gene data show CDR1 as MGHDK and CDR2 as SYGVNS. The CDR3 loop is CASSENTGGNQPQHF. The CDR3 coding sequence is TGTGCCAGCAGCGAAAATACAGGGGGCAATCAGCCCCAGCATTTT. Filled out from reference TRBV25-1 and TRBJ1-5, the complete variable domain reads EADIYQTPRYLVIGTGKKITLECSQTMGHDKMYWYQQDPGMELHLIHYSYGVNSTEKGDLSSESTVSRIRTEHFPLTLESARPSHTSQYLCASSENTGGNQPQHFGDGTRLSIL.

The rearrangement uses TRBV14 and TRBJ2-7; D not resolved. Trimming took off 4 bases at V and 1 base at J, with 8 bases between the two ends. Germline-derived CDR1 and CDR2 are SGHDN and FVKESK. This CDR3 has 13 residues. The CDR3 spells CASSPRVSYEQYF. CDR3 coding DNA: TGTGCCAGCAGCCCTCGGGTTTCCTACGAGCAGTACTTC.

The chain carries TRBV7-6 and TRBJ2-3, with TRBD2 matching over 14 bases. The CDR3 totals 19 residues. Germline lookup yields CDR1 SGHVS and CDR2 FNYEAQ. The J segment lost 4 bases and the V segment lost 5 bases, leaving 14 bases of the junction unmatched. Here the CDR3 reads CASSHHAGTSGRWPDTQYF. CDR3 DNA sequence: TGTGCCAGCAGCCACCATGCCGGGACTAGCGGGAGATGGCCAGATACGCAGTATTTT.

The gene calls are TRBV5-5 and TRBJ1-5; D ambiguous. This CDR3 spans 15 amino acids. Germline lookup yields CDR1 SGHKS and CDR2 YYEKEE (reference sequence). V lost 4 bases and J 2 bases, leaving 13 bases between the germline ends. This chain's CDR3 is CASSLDHSRNQPQHF. For the CDR3, the DNA is TGTGCCAGCAGCCTGGACCATAGTCGCAATCAGCCCCAGCATTTT.

V and J are TRBV4-1 and TRBJ1-2; no definite D call. The V end lost 0 bases, the J end lost 8 bases, and 10 bases lay between the germline ends. CDR3 length: 13 residues. Germline values: CDR1 MGHRA, CDR2 YSYEKL. The CDR3 here is CASSQDPGNGYTF. The CDR3 region has the DNA TGCGCCAGCAGCCAAGATCCGGGGAACGGCTACACCTTC.